This T cell receptor beta chain was retrieved from a study of cytomegalovirus exposure and HLA in healthy donors. The germline V and J ends were trimmed by 3 bases and 0 bases, with 12 bases remaining between them. The germline CDR1 and CDR2 sequences are LGHNA and YNFKEQ. The CDR3 covers 15 residues. Use of 60 Vbeta and 13 Jbeta primers characterized the PCR. Sequenced by immunoSEQ multiplex PCR; TCRdb stores in-frame clones only, minus some. The sample carries hundreds of thousands of clones, around 80% recorded once. The sequence came from a boy aged 5-17 years in good health and CMV-seronegative. V is TRBV4-2 and J is TRBJ2-7; a possible D gene is TRBD2 (5 bases). Sequenced material: PBMCs. CDR3 sequence reads: CASSQATGSSYEQYF. The CDR3 DNA reads TGTGCCAGCAGCCAGGCGACGGGGTCCTCCTACGAGCAGTACTTC.